These 3 T cell receptor beta chains were sequenced from one sample in a study of regulatory T cells in long-lasting Graves disease. In building TCR beta libraries, iRepertoire HTBI primers were used together with Arm-PCR of CDR3 regions. Via MiXCR, TCRdb re-called the multiplex PCR reads, giving one row per CDR3 protein. The data hold approximately 690,000 distinct CDR3 sequences, with 30% observed a single time. Time point noted: persistent/refractory GD, antithyroid drugs over 5 years with positive TRAb. Extracted PBMC RNA gave rise to the TCR library. The source material was peripheral blood mononuclear cells (PBMCs), sampled when the disease was refractory, from a patient treated with antithyroid drugs. The source is a female donor with Graves disease.

A note on this clonotype: This may be a read error: a much more frequent sequence differs by one nucleotide. The genes are TRBV7-3 and TRBJ1-5; maybe TRBD1 (6 bases). V was pared by 5 bases and J by 0 bases, with 11 bases between. The CDR3 consists of 15 residues. Germline V gives CDR1 SGHTA, CDR2 FQGTGA. The CDR3, as DNA: TGTGCCAGCAGCCGGACAGAACATAGCAATCAGCCCCAGCATTTT. As protein: CASSRTEHSNQPQHF.

This clonotype occurred once. The V and J genes are TRBV6-1 and TRBJ1-3, with D unresolved. V dropped 5 bases and J dropped 0 bases, with 11 bases sitting between them. The CDR3 is made up of 15 amino acids. The V gene's germline CDR1 is MNHNS and CDR2 SASEGT. The CDR3 bases are TGTGCCAGCAGTATTACAGTTACCTCTGGAAACACCATATATTTT. Its protein is CASSITVTSGNTIYF.

This clonotype was observed a handful of times. The chain joins TRBV28 to TRBJ1-4, with 7 positions matching TRBD1. There are 15 residues in the CDR3. The V gene's germline CDR1 is MDHEN and CDR2 SYDVKM. Trimming removed 5 bases from V and 3 bases from J; junction bases left unmatched: 6. CDR3 bases: TGTGCCAGCAGTAAAACAGGGGTAGCTAATGAAAAACTGTTTTTT. This codes for CASSKTGVANEKLFF.